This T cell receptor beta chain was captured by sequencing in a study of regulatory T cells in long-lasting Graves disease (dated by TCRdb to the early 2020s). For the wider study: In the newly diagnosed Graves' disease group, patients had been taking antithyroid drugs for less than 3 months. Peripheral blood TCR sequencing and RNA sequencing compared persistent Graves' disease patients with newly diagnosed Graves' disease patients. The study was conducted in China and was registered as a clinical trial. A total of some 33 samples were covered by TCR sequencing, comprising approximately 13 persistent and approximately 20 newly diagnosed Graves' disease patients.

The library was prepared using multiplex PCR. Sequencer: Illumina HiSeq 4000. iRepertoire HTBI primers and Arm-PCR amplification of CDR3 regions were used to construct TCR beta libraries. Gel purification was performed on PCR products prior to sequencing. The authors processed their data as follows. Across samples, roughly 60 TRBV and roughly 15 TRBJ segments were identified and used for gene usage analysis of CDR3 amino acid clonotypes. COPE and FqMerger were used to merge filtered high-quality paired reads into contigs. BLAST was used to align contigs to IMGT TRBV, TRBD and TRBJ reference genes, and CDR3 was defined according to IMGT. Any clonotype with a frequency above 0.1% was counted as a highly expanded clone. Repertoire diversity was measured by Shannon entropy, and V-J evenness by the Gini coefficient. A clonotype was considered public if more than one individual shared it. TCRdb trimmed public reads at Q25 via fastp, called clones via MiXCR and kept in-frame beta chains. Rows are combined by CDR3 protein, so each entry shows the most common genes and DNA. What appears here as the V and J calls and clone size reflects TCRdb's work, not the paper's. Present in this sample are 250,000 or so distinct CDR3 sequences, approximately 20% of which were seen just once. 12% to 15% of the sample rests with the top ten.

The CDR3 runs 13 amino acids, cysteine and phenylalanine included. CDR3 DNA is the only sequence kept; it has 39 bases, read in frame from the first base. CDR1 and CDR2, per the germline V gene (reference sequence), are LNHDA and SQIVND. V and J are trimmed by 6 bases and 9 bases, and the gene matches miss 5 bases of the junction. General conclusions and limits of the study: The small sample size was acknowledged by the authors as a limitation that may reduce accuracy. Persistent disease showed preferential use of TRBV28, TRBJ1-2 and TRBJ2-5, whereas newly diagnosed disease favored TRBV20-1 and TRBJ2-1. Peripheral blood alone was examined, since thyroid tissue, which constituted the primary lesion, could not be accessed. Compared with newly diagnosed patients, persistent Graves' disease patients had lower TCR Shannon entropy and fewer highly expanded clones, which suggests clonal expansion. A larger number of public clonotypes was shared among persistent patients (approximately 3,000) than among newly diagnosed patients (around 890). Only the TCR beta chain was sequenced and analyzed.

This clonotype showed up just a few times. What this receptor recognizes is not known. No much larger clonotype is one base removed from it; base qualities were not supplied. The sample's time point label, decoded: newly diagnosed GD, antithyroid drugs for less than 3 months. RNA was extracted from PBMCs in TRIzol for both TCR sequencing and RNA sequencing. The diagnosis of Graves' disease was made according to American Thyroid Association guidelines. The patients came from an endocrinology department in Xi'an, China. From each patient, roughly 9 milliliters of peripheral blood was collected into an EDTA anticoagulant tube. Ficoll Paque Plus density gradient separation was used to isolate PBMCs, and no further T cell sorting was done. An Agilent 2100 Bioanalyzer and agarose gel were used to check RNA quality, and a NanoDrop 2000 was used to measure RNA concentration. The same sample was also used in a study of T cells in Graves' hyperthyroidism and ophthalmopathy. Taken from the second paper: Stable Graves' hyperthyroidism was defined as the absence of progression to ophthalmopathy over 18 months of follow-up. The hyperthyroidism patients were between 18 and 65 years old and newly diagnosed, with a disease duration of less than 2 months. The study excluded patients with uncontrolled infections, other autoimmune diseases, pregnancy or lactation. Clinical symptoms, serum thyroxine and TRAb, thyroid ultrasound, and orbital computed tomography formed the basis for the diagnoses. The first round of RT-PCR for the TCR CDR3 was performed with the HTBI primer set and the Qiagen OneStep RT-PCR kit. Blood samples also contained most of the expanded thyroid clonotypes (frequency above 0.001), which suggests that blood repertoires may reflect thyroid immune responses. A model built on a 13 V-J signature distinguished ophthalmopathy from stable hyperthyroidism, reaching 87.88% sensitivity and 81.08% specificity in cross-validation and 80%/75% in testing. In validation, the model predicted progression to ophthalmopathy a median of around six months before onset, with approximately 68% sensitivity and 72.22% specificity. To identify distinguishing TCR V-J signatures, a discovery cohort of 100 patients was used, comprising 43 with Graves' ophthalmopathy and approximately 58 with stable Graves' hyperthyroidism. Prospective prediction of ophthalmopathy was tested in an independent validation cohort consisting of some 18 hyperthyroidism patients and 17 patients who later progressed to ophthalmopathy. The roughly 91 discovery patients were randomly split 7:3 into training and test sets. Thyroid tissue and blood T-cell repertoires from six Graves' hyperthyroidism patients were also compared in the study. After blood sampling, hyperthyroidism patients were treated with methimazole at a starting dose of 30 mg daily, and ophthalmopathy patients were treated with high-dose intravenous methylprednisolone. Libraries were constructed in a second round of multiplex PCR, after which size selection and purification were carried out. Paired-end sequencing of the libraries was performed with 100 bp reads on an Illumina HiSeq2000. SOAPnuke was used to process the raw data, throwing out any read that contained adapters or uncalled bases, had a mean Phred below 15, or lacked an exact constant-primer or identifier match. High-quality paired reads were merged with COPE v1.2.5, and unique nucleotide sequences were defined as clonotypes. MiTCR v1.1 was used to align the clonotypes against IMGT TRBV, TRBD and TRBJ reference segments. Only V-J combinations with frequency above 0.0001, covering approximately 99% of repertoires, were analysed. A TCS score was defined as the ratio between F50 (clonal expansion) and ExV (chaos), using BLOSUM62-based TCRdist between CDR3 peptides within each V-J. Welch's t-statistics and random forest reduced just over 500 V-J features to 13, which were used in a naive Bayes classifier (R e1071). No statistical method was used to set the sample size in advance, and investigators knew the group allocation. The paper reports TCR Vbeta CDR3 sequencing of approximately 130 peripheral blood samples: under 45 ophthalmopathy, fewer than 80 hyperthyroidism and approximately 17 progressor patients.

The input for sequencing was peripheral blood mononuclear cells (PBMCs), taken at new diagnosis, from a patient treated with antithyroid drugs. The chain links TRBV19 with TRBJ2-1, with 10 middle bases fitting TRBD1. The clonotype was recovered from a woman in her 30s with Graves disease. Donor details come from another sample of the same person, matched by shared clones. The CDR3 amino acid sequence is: CASRGDRGGEQFF. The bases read TGTGCCAGTAGGGGGGACAGGGGCGGTGAGCAGTTCTTC.